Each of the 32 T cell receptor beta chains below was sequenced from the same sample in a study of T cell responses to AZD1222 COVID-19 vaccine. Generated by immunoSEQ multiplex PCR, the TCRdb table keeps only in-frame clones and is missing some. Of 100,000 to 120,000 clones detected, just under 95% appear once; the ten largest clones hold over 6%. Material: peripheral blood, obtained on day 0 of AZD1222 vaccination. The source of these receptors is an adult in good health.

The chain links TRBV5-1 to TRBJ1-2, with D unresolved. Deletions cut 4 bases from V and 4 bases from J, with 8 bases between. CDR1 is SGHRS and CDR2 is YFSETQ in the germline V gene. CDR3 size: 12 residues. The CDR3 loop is CASSEDGYGYTF. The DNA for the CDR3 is TGCGCCAGCAGCGAGGACGGCTATGGCTACACCTTC.

The CDR3 DNA reads TGTGCCAGCAGCTTAGAAGAGCGAAACAATGAGCAGTTCTTC. It translates to CASSLEERNNEQFF. V usage is TRBV7-9 and J usage is TRBJ2-1; no clear D. Per the germline V gene, CDR1 is SEHNR and CDR2 is FQNEAQ (reference sequence). Trimming shortened V by 1 base and J by 5 bases, and 9 bases separated the two germline ends. The CDR3 has 14 residues.

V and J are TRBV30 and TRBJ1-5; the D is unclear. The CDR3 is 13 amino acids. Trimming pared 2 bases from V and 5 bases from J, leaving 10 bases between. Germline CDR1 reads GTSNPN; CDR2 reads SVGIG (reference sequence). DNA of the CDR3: TGTGCCTGGAGTAAGGCAGAATATCAGCCCCAGCATTTT. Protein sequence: CAWSKAEYQPQHF. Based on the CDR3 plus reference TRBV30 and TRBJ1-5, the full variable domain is SQTIHQWPATLVQPVGSPLSLECTVEGTSNPNLYWYRQAAGRGLQLLFYSVGIGQISSEVPQNLSASRPQDRQFILSSKKLLLSDSGFYLCAWSKAEYQPQHFGDGTRLSIL.

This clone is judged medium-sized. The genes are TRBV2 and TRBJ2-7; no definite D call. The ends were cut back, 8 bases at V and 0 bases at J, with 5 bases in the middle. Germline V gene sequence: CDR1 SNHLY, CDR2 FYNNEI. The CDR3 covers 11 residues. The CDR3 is CASGYSYEQYF. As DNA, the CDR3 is TGTGCCAGCGGTTACTCCTACGAGCAGTACTTC.

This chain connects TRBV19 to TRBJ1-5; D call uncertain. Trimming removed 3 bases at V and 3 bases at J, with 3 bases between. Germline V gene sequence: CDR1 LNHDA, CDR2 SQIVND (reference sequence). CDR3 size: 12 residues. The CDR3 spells CASSMDNQPQHF. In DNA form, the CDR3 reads TGTGCCAGTAGTATGGACAATCAGCCCCAGCATTTT. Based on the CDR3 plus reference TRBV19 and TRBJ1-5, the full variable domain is DGGITQSPKYLFRKEGQNVTLSCEQNLNHDAMYWYRQDPGQGLRLIYYSQIVNDFQKGDIAEGYSVSREKKESFPLTVTSAQKNPTAFYLCASSMDNQPQHFGDGTRLSIL.

CDR3 nucleotides: TGTGCCAGCTCACGACAGGGGAACACAGATACGCAGTATTTT. Translation gives CASSRQGNTDTQYF. The chain recombines TRBV18 with TRBJ2-3, with TRBD1 identical over 8 bases. The CDR3 is made up of 14 amino acids. The ends lost 4 bases at V and 2 bases at J; junction bases unmatched: 2. CDR1 is KGHSH and CDR2 is LQKENI in the germline V gene.

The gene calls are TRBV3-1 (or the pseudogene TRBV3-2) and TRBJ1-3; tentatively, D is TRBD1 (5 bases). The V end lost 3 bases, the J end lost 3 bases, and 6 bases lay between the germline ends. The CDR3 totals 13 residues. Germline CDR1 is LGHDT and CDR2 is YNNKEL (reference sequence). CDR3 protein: CASSQGDGNTIYF. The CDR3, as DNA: TGTGCCAGCAGCCAGGGGGATGGAAACACCATATATTTT.

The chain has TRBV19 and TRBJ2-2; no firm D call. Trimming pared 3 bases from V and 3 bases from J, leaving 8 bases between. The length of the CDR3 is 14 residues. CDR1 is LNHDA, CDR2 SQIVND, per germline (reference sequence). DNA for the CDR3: TGTGCCAGTAGTATCCCAGTGGACACCGGGGAGCTGTTTTTT. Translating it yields CASSIPVDTGELFF.

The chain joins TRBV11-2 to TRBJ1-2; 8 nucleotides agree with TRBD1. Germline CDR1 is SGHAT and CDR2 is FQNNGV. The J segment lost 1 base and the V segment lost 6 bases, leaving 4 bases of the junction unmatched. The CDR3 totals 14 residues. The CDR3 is CASRWTGINYGYTF. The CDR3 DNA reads TGTGCCAGCAGGTGGACAGGGATTAACTATGGCTACACCTTC.

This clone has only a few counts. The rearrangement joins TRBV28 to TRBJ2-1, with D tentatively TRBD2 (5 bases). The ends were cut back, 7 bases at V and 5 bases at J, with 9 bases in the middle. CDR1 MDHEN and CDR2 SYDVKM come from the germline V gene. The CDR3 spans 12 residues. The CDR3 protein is CASTGSNNEQFF. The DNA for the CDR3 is TGTGCCAGCACGGGGTCCAACAATGAGCAGTTCTTC.

CDR3: CASSQDRDTYEQYF. CDR3 in DNA: TGCGCCAGCAGCCAAGACAGGGACACCTACGAGCAGTACTTC. The chain is built from TRBV4-1 and TRBJ2-7; a weak D match, TRBD1 (6 bases). The germline V and J ends were trimmed by 0 bases and 2 bases, with 8 bases remaining between them. The CDR3 is 14 amino acids. Looked up from germline, CDR1 is MGHRA and CDR2 is YSYEKL.

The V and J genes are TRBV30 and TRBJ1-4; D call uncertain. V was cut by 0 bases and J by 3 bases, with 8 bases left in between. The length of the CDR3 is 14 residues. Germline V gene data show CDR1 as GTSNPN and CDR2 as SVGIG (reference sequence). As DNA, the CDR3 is TGTGCCTGGAGTGTCTCGGGAGCTAATGAAAAACTGTTTTTT. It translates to CAWSVSGANEKLFF.

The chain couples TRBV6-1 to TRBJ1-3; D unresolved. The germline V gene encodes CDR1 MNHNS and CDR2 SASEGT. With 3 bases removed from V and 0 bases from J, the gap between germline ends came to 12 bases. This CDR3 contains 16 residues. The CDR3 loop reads CASSDFSRSSGNTIYF. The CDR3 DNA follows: TGTGCCAGCAGTGACTTTAGCAGAAGCTCTGGAAACACCATATATTTT.

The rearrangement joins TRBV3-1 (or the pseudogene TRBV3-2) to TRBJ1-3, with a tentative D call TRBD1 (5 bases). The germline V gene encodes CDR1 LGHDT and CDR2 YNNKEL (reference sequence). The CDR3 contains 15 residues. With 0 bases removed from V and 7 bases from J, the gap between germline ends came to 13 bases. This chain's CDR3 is CASSQDLQGRNTIYF. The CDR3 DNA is TGTGCCAGCAGCCAAGATCTCCAGGGTCGGAACACCATATATTTT.

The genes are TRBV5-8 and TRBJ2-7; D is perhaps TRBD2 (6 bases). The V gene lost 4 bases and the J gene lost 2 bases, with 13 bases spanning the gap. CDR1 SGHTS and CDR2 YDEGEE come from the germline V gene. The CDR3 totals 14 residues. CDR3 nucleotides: TGTGCCAGCAGCACGGGACTCCCCGCCTACGAGCAGTACTTC. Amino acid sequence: CASSTGLPAYEQYF.

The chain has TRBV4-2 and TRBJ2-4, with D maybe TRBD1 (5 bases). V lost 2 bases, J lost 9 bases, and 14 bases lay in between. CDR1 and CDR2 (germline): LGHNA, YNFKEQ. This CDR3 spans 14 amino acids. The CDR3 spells CASSQRRGASIQYF. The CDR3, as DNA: TGTGCCAGCAGCCAAAGAAGGGGCGCGAGCATTCAGTACTTC.

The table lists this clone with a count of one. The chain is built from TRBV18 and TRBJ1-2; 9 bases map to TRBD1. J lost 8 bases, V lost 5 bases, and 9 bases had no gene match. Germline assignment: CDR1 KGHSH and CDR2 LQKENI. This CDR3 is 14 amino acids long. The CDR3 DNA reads TGTGCCAGCTCAAGGCGGGACAGGGTAAAGGGCTACACCTTC. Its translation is CASSRRDRVKGYTF.

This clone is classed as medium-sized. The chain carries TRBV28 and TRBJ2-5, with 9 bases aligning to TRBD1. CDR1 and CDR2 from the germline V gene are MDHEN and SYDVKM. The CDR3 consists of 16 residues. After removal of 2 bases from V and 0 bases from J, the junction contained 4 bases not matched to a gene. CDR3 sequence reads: CASSLGGTGYQETQYF. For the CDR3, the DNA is TGTGCCAGCAGTTTAGGGGGGACAGGGTACCAAGAGACCCAGTACTTC.

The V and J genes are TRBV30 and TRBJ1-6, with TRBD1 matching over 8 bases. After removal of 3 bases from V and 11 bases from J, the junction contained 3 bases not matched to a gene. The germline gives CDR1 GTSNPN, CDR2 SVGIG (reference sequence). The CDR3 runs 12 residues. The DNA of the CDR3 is TGTGCCTGGAGCCAGGGGGCTACACCCCTCCACTTT. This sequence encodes CAWSQGATPLHF.

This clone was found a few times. As DNA, the CDR3 is TGTGCCAGTAGTTGGGGACAGGGGGCGGGTTACAATGAGCAGTTCTTC. It is translated as CASSWGQGAGYNEQFF. The rearrangement joins TRBV19 to TRBJ2-1, with 12 bases matching TRBD1. V shed 5 bases and J 4 bases; nucleotides not matched to a gene: 6. CDR3 length equals 16 residues. Germline CDR1 LNHDA, CDR2 SQIVND (reference sequence).

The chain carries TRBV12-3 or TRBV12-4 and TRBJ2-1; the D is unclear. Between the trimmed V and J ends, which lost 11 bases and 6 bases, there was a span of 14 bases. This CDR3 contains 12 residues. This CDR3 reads CASARIGNEQFF. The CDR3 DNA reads TGTGCCTCAGCCCGGATTGGCAATGAGCAGTTCTTC.

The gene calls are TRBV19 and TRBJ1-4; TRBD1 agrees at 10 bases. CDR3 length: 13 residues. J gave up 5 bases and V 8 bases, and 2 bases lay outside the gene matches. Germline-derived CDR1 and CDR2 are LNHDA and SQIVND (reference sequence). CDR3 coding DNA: TGTGCCAGTCGGACAGGGGGGAATGAAAAACTGTTTTTT. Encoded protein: CASRTGGNEKLFF.

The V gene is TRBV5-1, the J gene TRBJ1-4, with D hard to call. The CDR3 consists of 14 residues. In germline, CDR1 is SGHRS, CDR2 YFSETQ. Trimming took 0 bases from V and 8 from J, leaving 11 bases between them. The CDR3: CASSLGGPNEKLFF. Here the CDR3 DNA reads TGCGCCAGCAGCTTGGGAGGGCCGAACGAAAAACTGTTTTTT.

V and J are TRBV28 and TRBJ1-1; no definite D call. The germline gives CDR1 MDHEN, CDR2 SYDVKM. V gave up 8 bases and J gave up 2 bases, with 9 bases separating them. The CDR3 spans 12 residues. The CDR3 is CASRDVNTEAFF. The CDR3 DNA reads TGTGCCAGCCGCGACGTCAACACTGAAGCTTTCTTT.

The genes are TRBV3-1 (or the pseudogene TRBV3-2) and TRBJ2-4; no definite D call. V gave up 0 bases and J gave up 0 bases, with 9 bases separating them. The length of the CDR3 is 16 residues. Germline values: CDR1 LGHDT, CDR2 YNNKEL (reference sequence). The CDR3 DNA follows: TGTGCCAGCAGCCAAGACCCAGCTCTAGCCAAAAACATTCAGTACTTC. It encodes CASSQDPALAKNIQYF.

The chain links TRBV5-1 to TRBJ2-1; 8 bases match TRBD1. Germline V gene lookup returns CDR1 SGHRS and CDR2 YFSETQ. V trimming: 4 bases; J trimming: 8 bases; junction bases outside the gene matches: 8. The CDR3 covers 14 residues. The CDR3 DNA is TGCGCCAGCAGCGGCGGACAGGGAAGAGATGAGCAGTTCTTC. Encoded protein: CASSGGQGRDEQFF.

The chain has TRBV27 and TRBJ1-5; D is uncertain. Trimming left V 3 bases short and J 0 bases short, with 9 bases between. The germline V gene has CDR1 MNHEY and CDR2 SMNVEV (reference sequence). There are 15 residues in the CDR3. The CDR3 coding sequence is TGTGCCAGCAGTTTGGGCCCGTATAGCAATCAGCCCCAGCATTTT. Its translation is CASSLGPYSNQPQHF.

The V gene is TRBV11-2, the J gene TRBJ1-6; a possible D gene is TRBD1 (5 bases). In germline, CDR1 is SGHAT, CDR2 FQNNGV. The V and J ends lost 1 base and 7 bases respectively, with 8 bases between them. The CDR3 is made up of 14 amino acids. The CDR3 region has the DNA TGTGCCAGCAGCTTAGGACAGAGAAATTCACCCCTCCACTTT. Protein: CASSLGQRNSPLHF.

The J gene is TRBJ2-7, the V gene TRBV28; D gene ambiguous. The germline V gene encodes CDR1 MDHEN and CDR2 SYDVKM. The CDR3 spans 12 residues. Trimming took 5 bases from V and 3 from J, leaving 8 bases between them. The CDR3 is CASSTPGYEQYF. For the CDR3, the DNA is TGTGCCAGCAGTACTCCGGGCTACGAGCAGTACTTC.

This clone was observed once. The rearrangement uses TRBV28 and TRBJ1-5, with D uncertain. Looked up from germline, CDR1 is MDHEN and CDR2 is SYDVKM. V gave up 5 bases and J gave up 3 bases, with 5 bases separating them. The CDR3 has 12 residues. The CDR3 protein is CASSPINQPQHF. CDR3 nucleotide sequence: TGTGCCAGCAGTCCAATCAATCAGCCCCAGCATTTT.

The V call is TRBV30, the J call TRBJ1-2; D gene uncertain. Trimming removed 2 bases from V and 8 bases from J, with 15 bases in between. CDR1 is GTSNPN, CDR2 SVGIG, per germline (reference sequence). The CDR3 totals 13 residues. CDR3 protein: CAWSPSFSVGYTF. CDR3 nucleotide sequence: TGTGCCTGGAGTCCGTCCTTCTCGGTGGGCTACACCTTC.

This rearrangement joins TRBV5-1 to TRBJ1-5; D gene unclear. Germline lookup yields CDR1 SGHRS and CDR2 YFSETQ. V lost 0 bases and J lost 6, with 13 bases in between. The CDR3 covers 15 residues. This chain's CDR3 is CASSLGHGGSQPQHF. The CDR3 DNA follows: TGCGCCAGCAGCTTGGGACATGGAGGAAGTCAGCCCCAGCATTTT.